The clone carrying this TCR beta chain was observed a few times. Naive CD4+ T cells were purified with Tregs depleted by CD25. TCRdb reprocessed the 5' RACE reads via MiXCR and lists one record per CDR3 protein. The sample lists tens of thousands of distinct CDR3 sequences; 26% were seen once. The CDR3 runs 20 residues. The V end was cut by 5 bases, the J end by 0 bases, with 23 bases between. Germline CDR1 is MRHNA and CDR2 is SNTAGT. The sequenced material came from naive CD4+ T cells sorted from a lymph node. Subset specified: naive CD4+ T cells, CD4+CD45RA+CD25-. This chain links TRBV6-4 with TRBJ2-6; D may be TRBD1 (5 bases). The origin of this receptor is a female donor with breast cancer. This CDR3 is CASSSRGLETVSSGANVLTF. The CDR3 nucleotides are TGTGCCAGCAGTTCTAGGGGATTGGAGACAGTCTCCTCTGGGGCCAACGTCCTGACTTTC.